This T cell receptor (beta chain) derives from a study of neoadjuvant anti-PD-1 for oral cavity cancer. Assay: immunoSEQ multiplex PCR; the TCRdb copy retains only in-frame clones and omits some. The table shows roughly 14,000 clones, with 60% to 80% occurring only once. This clone has just one count. Trimming stripped 1 base from V and 3 bases from J, with 16 bases between. The V gene's germline CDR1 is SQVTM and CDR2 ANQGSEA. The CDR3 extends over 16 amino acids. The clonotype comes from a person between 40 and 80 years old with oral cavity squamous cell carcinoma. The V call is TRBV29-1, the J call TRBJ1-3; no reliable D call. The starting material was PBMCs, obtained before nivolumab (anti-PD-1) treatment. CDR3 region: CSVEAQARGYGNTIYF. DNA for the CDR3: TGCAGCGTTGAAGCCCAAGCCCGGGGATATGGAAACACCATATATTTT.